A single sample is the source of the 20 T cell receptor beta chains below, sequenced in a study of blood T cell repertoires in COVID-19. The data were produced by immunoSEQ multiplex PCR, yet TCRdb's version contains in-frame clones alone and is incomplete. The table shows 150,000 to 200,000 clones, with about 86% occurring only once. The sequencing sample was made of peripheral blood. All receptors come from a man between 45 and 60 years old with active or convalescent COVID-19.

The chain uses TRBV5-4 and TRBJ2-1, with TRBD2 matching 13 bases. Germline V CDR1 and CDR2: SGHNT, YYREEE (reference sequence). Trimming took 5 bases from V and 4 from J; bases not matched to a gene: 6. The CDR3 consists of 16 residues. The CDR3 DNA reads TGTGCCAGCAGAATCGGACTAGCGGGAGAATACAATGAGCAGTTCTTC. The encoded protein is CASRIGLAGEYNEQFF.

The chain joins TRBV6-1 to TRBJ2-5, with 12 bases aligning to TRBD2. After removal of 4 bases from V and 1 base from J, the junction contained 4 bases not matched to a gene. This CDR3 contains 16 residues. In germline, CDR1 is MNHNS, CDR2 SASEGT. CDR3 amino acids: CASSVTSGGPQETQYF. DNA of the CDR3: TGTGCCAGCAGTGTAACTAGCGGGGGGCCCCAAGAGACCCAGTACTTC.

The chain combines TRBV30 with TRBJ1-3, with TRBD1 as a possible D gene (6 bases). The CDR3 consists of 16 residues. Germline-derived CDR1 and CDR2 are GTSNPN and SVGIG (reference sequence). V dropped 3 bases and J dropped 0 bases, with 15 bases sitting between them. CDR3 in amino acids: CAWSDQTGYSGNTIYF. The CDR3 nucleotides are TGTGCCTGGAGCGACCAGACAGGCTACTCTGGAAACACCATATATTTT.

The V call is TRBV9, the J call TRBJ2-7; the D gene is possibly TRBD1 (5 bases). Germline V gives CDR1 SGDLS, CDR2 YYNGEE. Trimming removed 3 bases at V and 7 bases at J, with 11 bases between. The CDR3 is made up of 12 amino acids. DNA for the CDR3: TGTGCCAGCAGCGAGGAGAAGGGGGAGCAGTACTTC. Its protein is CASSEEKGEQYF.

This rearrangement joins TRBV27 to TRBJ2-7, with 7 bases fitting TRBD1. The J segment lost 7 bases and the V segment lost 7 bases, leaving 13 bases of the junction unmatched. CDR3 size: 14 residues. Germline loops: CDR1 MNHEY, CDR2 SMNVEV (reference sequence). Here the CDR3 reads CASTLGQASGEQYF. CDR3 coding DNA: TGTGCCAGCACCCTCGGACAGGCTTCTGGTGAGCAGTACTTC.

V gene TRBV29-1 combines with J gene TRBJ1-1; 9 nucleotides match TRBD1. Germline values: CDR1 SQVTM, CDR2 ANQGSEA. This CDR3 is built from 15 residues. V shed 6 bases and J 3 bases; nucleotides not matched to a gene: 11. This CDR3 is CSVGDRAFPHTEAFF. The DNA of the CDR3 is TGCAGCGTGGGGGACAGGGCCTTTCCCCACACTGAAGCTTTCTTT.

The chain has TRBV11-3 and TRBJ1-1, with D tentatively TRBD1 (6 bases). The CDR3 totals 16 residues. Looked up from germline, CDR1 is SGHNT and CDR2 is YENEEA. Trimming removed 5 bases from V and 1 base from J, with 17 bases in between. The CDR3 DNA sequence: TGTGCCAGCAGCCGGAAACCGGGACATACGAACACTGAAGCTTTCTTT. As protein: CASSRKPGHTNTEAFF.

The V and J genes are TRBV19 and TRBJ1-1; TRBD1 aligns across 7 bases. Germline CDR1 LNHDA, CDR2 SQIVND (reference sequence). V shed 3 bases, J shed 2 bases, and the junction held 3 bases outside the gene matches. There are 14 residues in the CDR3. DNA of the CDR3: TGTGCCAGTAGTATTGACAGGGAAAACACTGAAGCTTTCTTT. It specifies CASSIDRENTEAFF. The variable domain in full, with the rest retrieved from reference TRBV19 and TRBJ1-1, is DGGITQSPKYLFRKEGQNVTLSCEQNLNHDAMYWYRQDPGQGLRLIYYSQIVNDFQKGDIAEGYSVSREKKESFPLTVTSAQKNPTAFYLCASSIDRENTEAFFGQGTRLTVV.

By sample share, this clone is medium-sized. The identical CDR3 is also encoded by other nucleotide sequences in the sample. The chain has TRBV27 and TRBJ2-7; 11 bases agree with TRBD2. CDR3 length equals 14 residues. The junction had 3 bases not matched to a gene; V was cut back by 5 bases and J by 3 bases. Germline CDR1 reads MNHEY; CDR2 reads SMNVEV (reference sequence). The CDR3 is CASSPGTSGYEQYF. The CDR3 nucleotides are TGTGCCAGCAGTCCTGGGACTAGCGGCTACGAGCAGTACTTC.

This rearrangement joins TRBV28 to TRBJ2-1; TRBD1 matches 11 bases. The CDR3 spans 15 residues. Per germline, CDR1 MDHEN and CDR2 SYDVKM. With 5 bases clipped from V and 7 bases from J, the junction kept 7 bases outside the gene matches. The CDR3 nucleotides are TGTGCCAGCAGTCCTCCGGGACAGGGGGGGAATGAGCAGTTCTTC. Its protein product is CASSPPGQGGNEQFF.

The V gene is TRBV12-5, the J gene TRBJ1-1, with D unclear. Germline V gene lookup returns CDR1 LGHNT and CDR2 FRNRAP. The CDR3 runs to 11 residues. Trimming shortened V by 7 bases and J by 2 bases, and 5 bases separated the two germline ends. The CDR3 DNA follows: TGTGCTAGTGTTAGAAACACTGAAGCTTTCTTT. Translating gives CASVRNTEAFF.

The CDR3 loop is CSASRAGPESEQYF. The DNA for the CDR3 is TGCAGTGCTAGTAGGGCGGGGCCTGAGTCCGAGCAGTACTTC. The J gene is TRBJ2-7, the V gene TRBV20-1; D perhaps matches TRBD2 (6 bases). The CDR3 loop spans 14 amino acids. In germline, CDR1 is DFQATT, CDR2 SNEGSKA (reference sequence). Trimming cost V 3 bases and J 6 bases, with 18 bases left between them.

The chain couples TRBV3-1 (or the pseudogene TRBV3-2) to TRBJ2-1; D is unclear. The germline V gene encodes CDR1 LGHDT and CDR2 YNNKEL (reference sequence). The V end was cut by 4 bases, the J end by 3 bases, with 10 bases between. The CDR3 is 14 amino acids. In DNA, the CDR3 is TGTGCCAGCAGCCCAAAGTACAGCTACAATGAGCAGTTCTTC. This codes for CASSPKYSYNEQFF.

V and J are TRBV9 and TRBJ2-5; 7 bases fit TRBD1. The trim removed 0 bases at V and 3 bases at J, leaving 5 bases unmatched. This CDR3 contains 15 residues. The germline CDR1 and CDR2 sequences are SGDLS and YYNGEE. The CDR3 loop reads CASSVATGWEETQYF. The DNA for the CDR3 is TGTGCCAGCAGCGTAGCGACAGGGTGGGAAGAGACCCAGTACTTC.

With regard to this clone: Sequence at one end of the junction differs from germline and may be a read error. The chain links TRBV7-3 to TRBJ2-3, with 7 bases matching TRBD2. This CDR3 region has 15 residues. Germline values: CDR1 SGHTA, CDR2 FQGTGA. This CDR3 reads CASSLTSARTDTQYF. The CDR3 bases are TGTGCCAGCAGCCTAACTAGCGCCCGCACAGATACGCAGTATTTT.

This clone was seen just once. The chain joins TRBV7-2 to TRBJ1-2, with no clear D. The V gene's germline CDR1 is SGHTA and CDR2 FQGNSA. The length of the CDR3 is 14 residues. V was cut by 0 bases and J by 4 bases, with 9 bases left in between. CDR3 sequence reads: CASSLAVQSYGYTF. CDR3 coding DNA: TGTGCCAGCAGCTTAGCTGTACAGAGCTATGGCTACACCTTC.

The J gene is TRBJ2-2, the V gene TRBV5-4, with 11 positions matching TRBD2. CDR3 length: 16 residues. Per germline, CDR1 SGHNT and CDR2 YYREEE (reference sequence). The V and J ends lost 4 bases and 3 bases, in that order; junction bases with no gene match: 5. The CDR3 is CASSPTSGGYTGELFF. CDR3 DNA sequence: TGTGCCAGCAGCCCTACTAGCGGGGGATACACCGGGGAGCTGTTTTTT.

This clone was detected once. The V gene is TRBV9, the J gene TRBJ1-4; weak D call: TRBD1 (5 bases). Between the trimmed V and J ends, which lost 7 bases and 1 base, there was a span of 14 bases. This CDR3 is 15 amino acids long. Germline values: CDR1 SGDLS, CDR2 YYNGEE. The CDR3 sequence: CASGRGQVTNEKLFF. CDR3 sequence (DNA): TGTGCCAGCGGAAGGGGTCAAGTAACTAATGAAAAACTGTTTTTT.

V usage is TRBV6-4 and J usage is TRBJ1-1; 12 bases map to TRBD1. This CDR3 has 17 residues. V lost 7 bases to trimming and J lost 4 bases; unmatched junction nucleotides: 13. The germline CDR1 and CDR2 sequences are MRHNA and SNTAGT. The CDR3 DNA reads TGTGCCAGCAACAAACCCGGGACAGGGGGCTTGATCACTGAAGCTTTCTTT. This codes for CASNKPGTGGLITEAFF.

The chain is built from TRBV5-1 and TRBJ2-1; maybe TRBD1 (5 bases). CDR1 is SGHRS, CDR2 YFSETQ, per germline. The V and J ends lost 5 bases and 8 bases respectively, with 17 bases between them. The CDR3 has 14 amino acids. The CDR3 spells CASRTWASRDEQFF. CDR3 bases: TGCGCCAGCAGAACCTGGGCCTCCAGGGATGAGCAGTTCTTC.